These 26 T cell receptor beta chains were all obtained from the same sample, sequenced in a study of T-cell reconstitution after alpha-beta-depleted transplantation in children. Using unique molecular identifiers, the investigators prepared the TCRbeta library. TCRdb processed the PCR reads anew with MiXCR; each CDR3 protein has one entry. The sample holds some 600,000 distinct CDR3 sequences, roughly 13% seen once. The sample was PBMCs, mostly from graft donor cells, taken 360 days after TCRalphabeta/CD19-depleted stem cell transplant. Receptors were obtained from a male patient younger than 18 who had a stem cell transplant for acute myeloid leukemia, so the T cells may come from the graft donor.

The V and J genes are TRBV7-2 and TRBJ2-7; D is uncertain. This CDR3 has 11 amino acids. From germline, CDR1 is SGHTA and CDR2 FQGNSA. With 2 bases removed from V and 9 bases from J, the gap between germline ends came to 8 bases. The CDR3 here is CASSLKYVQYF. CDR3 coding DNA: TGTGCCAGCAGCTTAAAGTATGTGCAGTACTTC.

In its sample, this clonotype was seen a few times. The rearrangement joins TRBV15 to TRBJ2-7; TRBD2 matches 10 bases. The V segment lost 0 bases and the J segment 3 bases; nucleotides outside the gene matches: 14. CDR3 length: 19 residues. Germline loops: CDR1 LNHNV, CDR2 YYDKDF (reference sequence). The CDR3 here is CATSRETGSRLAGGYEQYF. DNA for the CDR3: TGTGCCACCAGCAGAGAGACAGGGAGCCGACTAGCGGGTGGCTACGAGCAGTACTTC.

This clonotype was observed a few times. This sequence joins TRBV29-1 and TRBJ2-1; 7 nucleotides match TRBD1. This CDR3 has 12 residues. V dropped 4 bases and J dropped 14; count of bases not matched to a gene: 11. Looked up from germline, CDR1 is SQVTM and CDR2 is ANQGSEA. The CDR3 spells CSVALETGRKFF. CDR3 DNA sequence: TGCAGCGTTGCCCTCGAGACAGGGAGAAAGTTCTTC.

The chain employs TRBV7-9 and TRBJ1-5, with TRBD1 matching 8 bases. With 1 base clipped from V and 4 bases from J, the junction kept 3 bases outside the gene matches. The germline gives CDR1 SEHNR, CDR2 FQNEAQ (reference sequence). This CDR3 spans 15 amino acids. CDR3 sequence: CASSLVTGGNQPQHF. CDR3 nucleotides: TGTGCCAGCAGCTTAGTAACAGGGGGAAATCAGCCCCAGCATTTT. The full variable domain, its missing parts supplied by reference TRBV7-9 and TRBJ1-5, is DTGVSQNPRHKITKRGQNVTFRCDPISEHNRLYWYRQTLGQGPEFLTYFQNEAQLEKSRLLSDRFSAERPKGSFSTLEIQRTEQGDSAMYLCASSLVTGGNQPQHFGDGTRLSIL.

This chain joins TRBV7-9 and TRBJ2-1; 8 nucleotides agree with TRBD1. The V segment lost 5 bases and the J segment 10 bases; nucleotides outside the gene matches: 10. Germline loops: CDR1 SEHNR, CDR2 FQNEAQ (reference sequence). The CDR3 totals 14 residues. The CDR3, as DNA: TGTGCCAGCAGCCACAACGGACAGGGCGGGGAGCAGTTCTTC. Protein sequence: CASSHNGQGGEQFF.

This clonotype was observed many times. The genes are TRBV4-3 and TRBJ2-7, with D possibly being TRBD1 or TRBD2 (6 bases each). V was trimmed by 1 base and J by 2 bases, leaving 12 bases between them. The CDR3 contains 15 residues. Germline CDR1 and CDR2: LGHNA and YSLEER. The CDR3 DNA is TGCGCCAGCAGCCAAGCCCGAAGGGGGGCCTACGAGCAGTACTTC. The encoded protein is CASSQARRGAYEQYF.

This rearrangement joins TRBV6-2 or TRBV6-3 to TRBJ1-1, with D possibly matching TRBD1 (6 bases). V was pared by 1 base and J by 1 base, with 16 bases between. Germline lookup yields CDR1 MNHEY and CDR2 SVGEGT. This CDR3 is 17 amino acids long. DNA of the CDR3: TGTGCCAGCAGTTACTTTTTTGGGCAGGGGAGGAACACTGAAGCTTTCTTT. Encoded protein: CASSYFFGQGRNTEAFF.

The table lists this clonotype with a few counts. The chain recombines TRBV20-1 with TRBJ2-7; 11 nucleotides agree with TRBD2. V was clipped by 4 bases and J by 6 bases; unmatched bases: 5. CDR1 DFQATT and CDR2 SNEGSKA come from the germline V gene (reference sequence). The length of the CDR3 is 13 residues. The CDR3 DNA reads TGCAGTGCTACGGGACTAGCGGCCACCGAGCAGTACTTC. It is translated as CSATGLAATEQYF.

The rearrangement links TRBV29-1 to TRBJ2-3, with 8 bases that match TRBD2. Trimming removed 3 bases from V and 1 base from J; junction bases left unmatched: 15. CDR3 size: 18 residues. Germline V gene lookup returns CDR1 SQVTM and CDR2 ANQGSEA. The CDR3 DNA reads TGCAGCGTTGACCGGCTAGCGGGCCTCGCAGCCGGCACAGATACGCAGTATTTT. Its translation: CSVDRLAGLAAGTDTQYF.

This clonotype was seen at least ten times. The chain joins TRBV20-1 to TRBJ2-4; D tentatively reads TRBD1 or TRBD2 (6 bases each). This CDR3 comprises 14 residues. Germline CDR1 is DFQATT and CDR2 is SNEGSKA (reference sequence). Trimming took off 5 bases at V and 0 bases at J, with 11 bases between the two ends. The CDR3 reads CSAVEGGAKNIQYF. The CDR3 DNA is TGCAGTGCTGTCGAGGGGGGAGCCAAAAACATTCAGTACTTC.

This clonotype was counted only a few times. The genes are TRBV6-2 or TRBV6-3 and TRBJ1-1, with 9 bases matching TRBD1. Unmatched junction bases numbered 3, after V lost 2 bases and J lost 5 bases. Germline CDR1 MNHEY, CDR2 SVGEGT. This CDR3 has 14 residues. This CDR3 reads CASSYGQGLTEAFF. The CDR3 DNA follows: TGTGCCAGCAGTTACGGACAGGGGCTGACTGAAGCTTTCTTT.

This clonotype has only a few counts. This sequence joins TRBV15 and TRBJ2-1; unclear D gene. V lost 3 bases and J lost 7, with 10 bases in between. Germline CDR1 reads LNHNV; CDR2 reads YYDKDF (reference sequence). The length of the CDR3 is 13 residues. In DNA, the CDR3 is TGTGCCACCAGCAGGCGTGAAGGGAATGAGCAGTTCTTC. Its translation: CATSRREGNEQFF. The full variable domain, completed using reference TRBV15 and TRBJ2-1, is DAMVIQNPRYQVTQFGKPVTLSCSQTLNHNVMYWYQQKSSQAPKLLFHYYDKDFNNEADTPDNFQSRRPNTSFCFLDIRSPGLGDTAMYLCATSRREGNEQFFGPGTRLTVL.

This clonotype was seen just once. The chain is built from TRBV30 and TRBJ2-7; no clear D gene. This CDR3 has 13 amino acids. Germline CDR1 is GTSNPN and CDR2 is SVGIG (reference sequence). The V gene lost 0 bases and the J gene lost 6 bases, with 12 bases spanning the gap. The CDR3 DNA follows: TGTGCCTGGAGTGTATCCCGGACCGCCGAGCAGTACTTC. Its protein product is CAWSVSRTAEQYF. The full variable domain, in which reference TRBV30 and TRBJ2-7 provide the parts outside the CDR3, is SQTIHQWPATLVQPVGSPLSLECTVEGTSNPNLYWYRQAAGRGLQLLFYSVGIGQISSEVPQNLSASRPQDRQFILSSKKLLLSDSGFYLCAWSVSRTAEQYFGPGTRLTVT.

This chain connects TRBV12-3 or TRBV12-4 to TRBJ2-5, with D perhaps TRBD1 or TRBD2 (6 bases each). The CDR3 runs to 15 residues. Trimming removed 1 base from V and 3 bases from J, with 12 bases in between. CDR3 loop: CASSLGGALEETQYF. Here the CDR3 DNA reads TGTGCCAGCAGTTTAGGGGGGGCTTTGGAAGAGACCCAGTACTTC.

This clonotype was recorded a few times. V and J are TRBV4-3 and TRBJ2-5; 8 positions match TRBD2. CDR3 length: 15 residues. Germline CDR1 and CDR2: LGHNA and YSLEER. J lost 5 bases, V lost 0 bases, and 5 bases had no gene match. The CDR3 DNA reads as TGCGCCAGCAGCCAAGAACCAGCGGGAGAGGAGACCCAGTACTTC. Protein product: CASSQEPAGEETQYF.

The chain uses TRBV2 and TRBJ2-3; 8 nucleotides align to TRBD2. J lost 6 bases, V lost 7 bases, and 12 bases had no gene match. CDR1 is SNHLY, CDR2 FYNNEI, per germline. The CDR3 loop spans 15 amino acids. CDR3 region: CASTLRLAMRDTQYF. Here the CDR3 DNA reads TGTGCCAGCACCCTGCGACTAGCGATGAGGGATACGCAGTATTTT.

This rearrangement joins TRBV28 to TRBJ2-7; TRBD2 might be the D (6 bases). Trimming left V 6 bases short and J 6 bases short, with 12 bases between. CDR1 and CDR2 from the germline V gene are MDHEN and SYDVKM. This CDR3 has 12 residues. The CDR3 sequence is CASSPGGSEQYF. The DNA for the CDR3 is TGTGCCAGCAGCCCTGGGGGGTCCGAGCAGTACTTC.

The sample holds a few counts of this clonotype. The rearrangement links TRBV7-2 to TRBJ2-1, with D unresolved. Germline loops: CDR1 SGHTA, CDR2 FQGNSA. The V and J ends lost 1 base and 7 bases respectively, with 11 bases between them. The CDR3 has 14 amino acids. The CDR3 nucleotides are TGTGCCAGCAGCTTAGGCCTAGAGACGAATGAGCAGTTCTTC. Translated: CASSLGLETNEQFF.

This clonotype was seen a few times. The chain joins TRBV7-6 to TRBJ2-7; TRBD2 matches 7 bases. CDR3 length: 14 amino acids. Germline V lookup: CDR1 SGHVS, CDR2 FNYEAQ. Trimming cost V 4 bases and J 6 bases; bases outside gene matches: 9. This chain's CDR3 is CASSSFRERGEQYF. The DNA for the CDR3 is TGTGCCAGCAGCTCTTTCCGGGAGCGGGGCGAGCAGTACTTC.

This clonotype showed up just a few times. The chain employs TRBV2 and TRBJ2-4, with unresolved D. Germline V gene data show CDR1 as SNHLY and CDR2 as FYNNEI. V was trimmed by 7 bases and J by 0 bases, leaving 13 bases between them. The CDR3 is 15 residues long. The CDR3 sequence: CASMKTWLAKNIQYF. As DNA, the CDR3 is TGTGCCAGCATGAAGACTTGGCTAGCCAAAAACATTCAGTACTTC.

The table lists this clonotype with a few counts. This chain joins TRBV6-1 and TRBJ2-7; D remains unclear. Germline V gives CDR1 MNHNS, CDR2 SASEGT. V lost 7 bases and J 6 bases, leaving 19 bases between the germline ends. The CDR3 is made up of 14 amino acids. The CDR3 DNA reads as TGTGCCAGCACCCTCCTTAAGGGAAGGAGCGAGCAGTACTTC. Translation: CASTLLKGRSEQYF.

The chain is built from TRBV24-1 and TRBJ2-5; no definite D call. Trimming shortened V by 1 base and J by 2 bases, and 10 bases separated the two germline ends. Germline values: CDR1 KGHDR, CDR2 SFDVKD. The CDR3 contains 15 residues. DNA for the CDR3: TGTGCCACCAGTGATTTTAGACCCAAACAAGAGACCCAGTACTTC. Encoded protein: CATSDFRPKQETQYF.

This clonotype has more than one count but fewer than ten. The gene calls are TRBV9 and TRBJ2-1; TRBD1 aligns across 8 bases. Germline loops: CDR1 SGDLS, CDR2 YYNGEE. This CDR3 region has 16 residues. J was trimmed by 3 bases and V by 0 bases; bases with no gene match: 5. The CDR3 loop reads CASSVVDREDYNEQFF. CDR3 DNA sequence: TGTGCCAGCAGCGTAGTGGACAGGGAGGACTACAATGAGCAGTTCTTC. The full variable domain, rest sourced from reference TRBV9 and TRBJ2-1, is DSGVTQTPKHLITATGQRVTLRCSPRSGDLSVYWYQQSLDQGLQFLIQYYNGEERAKGNILERFSAQQFPDLHSELNLSSLELGDSALYFCASSVVDREDYNEQFFGPGTRLTVL.

CDR3 region: CASSLGQGENNEQFF. The CDR3 DNA sequence: TGTGCCAGCAGTTTGGGGCAGGGAGAGAACAATGAGCAGTTCTTC. This chain connects TRBV12-3 or TRBV12-4 to TRBJ2-1; TRBD1 or TRBD2 may be the D gene (5 bases each). V was shortened by 3 bases and J by 5 bases, with 14 bases between the two germline ends. The CDR3 totals 15 residues.

V usage is TRBV4-1 and J usage is TRBJ2-7; either TRBD1 or TRBD2 may fit D (6 bases each). The ends were cut back, 0 bases at V and 2 bases at J, with 17 bases in the middle. Germline lookup yields CDR1 MGHRA and CDR2 YSYEKL. This CDR3 region has 17 residues. CDR3 in amino acids: CASSQDRGDRSTYEQYF. DNA of the CDR3: TGCGCCAGCAGCCAAGATAGGGGGGACCGCTCGACCTACGAGCAGTACTTC.

This clonotype was detected only a few times. The rearrangement uses TRBV7-9 and TRBJ2-1; 8 bases are a match to TRBD2. The CDR3 extends over 14 amino acids. The ends lost 5 bases at V and 5 bases at J; junction bases unmatched: 5. The germline CDR1 and CDR2 sequences are SEHNR and FQNEAQ (reference sequence). CDR3 protein: CASSIGTRDNEQFF. The CDR3 nucleotides are TGTGCCAGCAGCATCGGGACTAGGGACAATGAGCAGTTCTTC.